This T cell receptor (beta chain) was recovered during a study of cytomegalovirus exposure and HLA in healthy donors (dated by TCRdb to about 2017). For the study in its entirety: According to a later analysis, the roughly 130 validation repertoires were produced on the same platform as the 680 or so repertoires of the first cohort. The study aimed to test whether cataloging public T cell receptors could reveal signatures of past pathogen exposure. In addition to the first cohort of hundreds of subjects, a separate validation cohort of approximately 110 different subjects was used. High-throughput TCR immunosequencing, statistical association of individual TCRs with disease status, and machine learning were combined to predict cytomegalovirus infection status. The paper as a whole reports these results and caveats: In vitro tests confirmed that three of the cytomegalovirus-associated TCR beta chains recognize cytomegalovirus antigens. All 120 or so repertoires were used to score co-occurrence in the validation cohort in a later analysis, because that analysis had no HLA typing for the cohort. The authors suggested that the approach could potentially be extended to other disease states and immunological phenotypes. Most TCR sequences were observed very rarely across donors, whereas some public TCRs were present in many individuals. Subsequent analysis determined that TCRs grouped into clusters in the first cohort also showed a tendency toward co-occurrence across the roughly 110 validation repertoires, and approximately 94% of cluster scores exceeded 0. In the study, approximately 160 TCR beta chains were listed as associated with cytomegalovirus. The classifier was reported to diagnose cytomegalovirus status with high specificity and sensitivity in both the original cohort and the validation cohort.

From the cysteine up to the phenylalanine, the CDR3 has a length of 15 residues. CDR3 DNA is the only sequence kept; it has 45 bases, read in frame from the first base. Trimming at the junction amounts to 4 bases on V and 0 bases on J, and the germline ends lie 13 bases apart. CDR1 MDHEN and CDR2 SYDVKM are derived from the germline V gene. The donors belonged to the validation cohort of approximately 130 subjects, which was separate from the approximately 700-subject first cohort. There are a few counts of this clone. The antigen this receptor binds is unknown. Base qualities are not recorded, but no much larger clone differs from it by a single base. Libraries came from the immunoSEQ multiplex PCR assay. The study's processing was this. A statistical classification framework was built for diagnosing cytomegalovirus status from the catalog of TCR beta chain sequences. TCRdb took this table from immuneACCESS and kept in-frame rearrangements with V and J called. Such tables lack part of the clones; where checked against another copy, unresolved V genes explain under half of the gap, and the rest is unexplained. That table supplies the V and J calls and clone size; D and trimming were determined from the DNA. Here the sample has approximately 140,000 clones; approximately 86% occur a single time. The ten top clones hold 7.5% to 8.5% of the sample.

The chain links TRBV28 with TRBJ2-7; no D gene is confidently identified. The sequence came from a woman aged 18-29 years in good health and CMV-seropositive. Sequenced material: PBMCs. The DNA is TGTGCCAGCAGTTCCAGACAACCGAGCTCCTACGAGCAGTACTTC. Its product reads: CASSSRQPSSYEQYF. The full variable domain, with segments outside the CDR3 supplied by the reference TRBV28 and TRBJ2-7 proteins, appears as DVKVTQSSRYLVKRTGEKVFLECVQDMDHENMFWYRQDPGLGLRLIYFSYDVKMKEKGDIPEGYSVSREKKERFSLILESASTNQTSMYLCASSSRQPSSYEQYFGPGTRLTVT.